This TCR beta chain was obtained from a study of blood T cells in healthy people across ages. General study findings and limits: In the absence of known donor CMV status, changes in expanded clonotypes were possibly confounded.

CDR1 is MDHEN and CDR2 is SYDVKM in the germline V gene. The CDR3 runs 17 residues. V shed 5 bases and J 1 base; nucleotides not matched to a gene: 11. This clonotype turned up a few times. Its antigen is not identified. Then a second PCR, running roughly 6 to 11 cycles, was carried out with a sample-barcoded 5' primer and a J-beta primer mix. MiXCR was run by TCRdb on the 5' RACE reads, yielding one entry per CDR3 protein. In the table there are some 1.4 million distinct CDR3 sequences, 42% of which are singletons. PBMCs were isolated at a quantity of at least 6 million per sample. The V gene is TRBV28, the J gene TRBJ2-4; 7 nucleotides agree with TRBD1. The sequencing input was blood. This clonotype originated in a woman younger than 35 in good health. Written as DNA, the CDR3 is TGTGCCAGCAGTCCTCGGGGACAGCCCACCGCCAAAAACATTCAGTACTTC. This sequence encodes CASSPRGQPTAKNIQYF.